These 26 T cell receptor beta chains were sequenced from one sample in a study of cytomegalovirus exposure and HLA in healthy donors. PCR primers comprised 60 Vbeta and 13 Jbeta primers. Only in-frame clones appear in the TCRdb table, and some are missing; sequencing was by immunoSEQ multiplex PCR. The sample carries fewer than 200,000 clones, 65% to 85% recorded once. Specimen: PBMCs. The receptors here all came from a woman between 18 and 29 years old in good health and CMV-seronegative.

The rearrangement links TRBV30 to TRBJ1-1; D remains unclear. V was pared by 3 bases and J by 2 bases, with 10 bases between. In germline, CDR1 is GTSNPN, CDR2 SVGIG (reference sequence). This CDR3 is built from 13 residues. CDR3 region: CAWRLSYNTEAFF. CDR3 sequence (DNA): TGTGCCTGGAGACTATCGTATAACACTGAAGCTTTCTTT.

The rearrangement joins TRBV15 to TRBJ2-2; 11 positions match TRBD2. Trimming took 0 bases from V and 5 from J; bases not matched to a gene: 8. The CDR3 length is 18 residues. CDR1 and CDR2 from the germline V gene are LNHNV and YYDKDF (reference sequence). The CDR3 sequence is CATSRDQLAGVGTGELFF. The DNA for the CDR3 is TGTGCCACCAGCAGAGATCAACTAGCGGGAGTGGGGACCGGGGAGCTGTTTTTT.

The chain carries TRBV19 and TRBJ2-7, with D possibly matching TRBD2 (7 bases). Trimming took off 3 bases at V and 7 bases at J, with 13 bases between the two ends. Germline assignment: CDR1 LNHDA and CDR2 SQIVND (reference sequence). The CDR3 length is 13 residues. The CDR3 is CASSMGAGEEQYF. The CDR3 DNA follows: TGTGCCAGTAGTATGGGGGCGGGGGAGGAGCAGTACTTC. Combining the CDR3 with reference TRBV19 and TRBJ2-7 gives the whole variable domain DGGITQSPKYLFRKEGQNVTLSCEQNLNHDAMYWYRQDPGQGLRLIYYSQIVNDFQKGDIAEGYSVSREKKESFPLTVTSAQKNPTAFYLCASSMGAGEEQYFGPGTRLTVT.

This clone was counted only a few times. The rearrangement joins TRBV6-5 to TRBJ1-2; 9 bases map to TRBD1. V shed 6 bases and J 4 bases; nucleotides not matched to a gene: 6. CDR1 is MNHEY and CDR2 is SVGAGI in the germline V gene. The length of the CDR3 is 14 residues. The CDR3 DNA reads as TGTGCCAGCAGATTGGGACAGGGCCTCTATGGCTACACCTTC. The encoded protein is CASRLGQGLYGYTF.

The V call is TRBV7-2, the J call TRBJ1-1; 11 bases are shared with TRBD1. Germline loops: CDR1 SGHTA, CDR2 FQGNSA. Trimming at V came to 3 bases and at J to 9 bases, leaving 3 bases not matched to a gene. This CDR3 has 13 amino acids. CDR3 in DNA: TGTGCCAGCAGCTTCGGGACAGGGGGGAAAGCTTTCTTT. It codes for CASSFGTGGKAFF. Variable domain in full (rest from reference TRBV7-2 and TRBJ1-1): GAGVSQSPSNKVTEKGKDVELRCDPISGHTALYWYRQSLGQGLEFLIYFQGNSAPDKSGLPSDRFSAERTGGSVSTLTIQRTQQEDSAVYLCASSFGTGGKAFFGQGTRLTVV.

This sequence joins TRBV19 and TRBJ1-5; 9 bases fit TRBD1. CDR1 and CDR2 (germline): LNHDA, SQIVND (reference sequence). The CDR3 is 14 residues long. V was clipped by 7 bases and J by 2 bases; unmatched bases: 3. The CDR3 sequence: CASTWTGGNQPQHF. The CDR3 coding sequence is TGTGCCAGTACCTGGACAGGGGGCAATCAGCCCCAGCATTTT.

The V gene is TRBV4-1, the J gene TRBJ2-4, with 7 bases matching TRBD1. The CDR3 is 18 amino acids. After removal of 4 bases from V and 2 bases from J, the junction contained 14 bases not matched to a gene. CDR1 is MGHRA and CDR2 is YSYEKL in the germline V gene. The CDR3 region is CASSPRGGNSSPKNIQYF. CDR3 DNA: TGCGCCAGCAGCCCTCGAGGGGGCAATTCCAGTCCCAAAAACATTCAGTACTTC.

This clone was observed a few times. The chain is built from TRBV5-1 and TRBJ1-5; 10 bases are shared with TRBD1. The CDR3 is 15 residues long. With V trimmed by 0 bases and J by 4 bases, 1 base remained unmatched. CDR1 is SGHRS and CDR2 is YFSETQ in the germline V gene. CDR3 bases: TGCGCCAGCAGCTTGGGACAGGGGGCAAATCAGCCCCAGCATTTT. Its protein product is CASSLGQGANQPQHF.

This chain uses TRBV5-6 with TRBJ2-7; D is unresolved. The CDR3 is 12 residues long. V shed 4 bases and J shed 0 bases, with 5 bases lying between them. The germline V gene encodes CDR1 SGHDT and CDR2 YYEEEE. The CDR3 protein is CASSTSSYEQYF. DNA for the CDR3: TGTGCCAGCAGCACAAGCTCCTACGAGCAGTACTTC.

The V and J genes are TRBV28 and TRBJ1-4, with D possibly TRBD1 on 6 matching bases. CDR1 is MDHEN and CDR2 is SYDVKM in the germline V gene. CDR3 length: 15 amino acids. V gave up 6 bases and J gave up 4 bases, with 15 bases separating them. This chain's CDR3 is CASSWADRVNEKLFF. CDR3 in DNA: TGTGCCAGCAGCTGGGCGGACAGAGTTAATGAAAAACTGTTTTTT.

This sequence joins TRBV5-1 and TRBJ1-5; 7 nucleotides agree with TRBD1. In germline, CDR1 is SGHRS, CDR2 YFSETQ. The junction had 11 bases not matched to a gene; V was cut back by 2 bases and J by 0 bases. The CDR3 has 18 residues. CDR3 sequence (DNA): TGCGCCAGCAGCTTTAGGGTCGGGACAGTATATAGCAATCAGCCCCAGCATTTT. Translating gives CASSFRVGTVYSNQPQHF.

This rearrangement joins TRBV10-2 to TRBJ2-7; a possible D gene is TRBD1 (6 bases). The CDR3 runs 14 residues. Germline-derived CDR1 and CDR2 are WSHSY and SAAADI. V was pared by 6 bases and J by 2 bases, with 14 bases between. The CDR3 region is CASRTGTTAYEQYF. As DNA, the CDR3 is TGCGCCAGCAGAACCGGGACAACTGCCTACGAGCAGTACTTC.

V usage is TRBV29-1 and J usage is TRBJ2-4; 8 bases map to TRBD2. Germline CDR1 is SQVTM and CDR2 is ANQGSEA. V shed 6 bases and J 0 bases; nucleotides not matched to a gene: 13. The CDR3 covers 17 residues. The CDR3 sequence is CSVRTSSKNLAKNIQYF. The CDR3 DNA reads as TGCAGCGTACGGACTAGCAGCAAGAATTTAGCCAAAAACATTCAGTACTTC.

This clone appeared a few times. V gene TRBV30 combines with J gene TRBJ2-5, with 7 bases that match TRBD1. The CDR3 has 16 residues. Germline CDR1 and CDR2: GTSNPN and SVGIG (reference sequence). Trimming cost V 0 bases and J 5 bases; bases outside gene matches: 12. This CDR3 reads CAWSVGEGGVWETQYF. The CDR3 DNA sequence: TGTGCCTGGAGTGTAGGGGAAGGGGGCGTTTGGGAGACCCAGTACTTC.

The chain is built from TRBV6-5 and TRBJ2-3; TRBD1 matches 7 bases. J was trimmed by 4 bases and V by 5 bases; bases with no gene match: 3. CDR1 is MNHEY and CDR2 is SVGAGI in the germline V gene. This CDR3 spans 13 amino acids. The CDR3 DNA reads TGTGCCAGCAGTAGGCAGGGGGCAGATACGCAGTATTTT. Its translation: CASSRQGADTQYF.

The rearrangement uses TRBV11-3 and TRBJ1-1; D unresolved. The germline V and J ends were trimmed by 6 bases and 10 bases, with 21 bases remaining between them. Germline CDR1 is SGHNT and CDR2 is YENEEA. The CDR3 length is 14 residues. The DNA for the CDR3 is TGTGCCAGCAGTGAGAGAGTAGAGGGAAGCGGAGCTTTCTTT. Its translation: CASSERVEGSGAFF.

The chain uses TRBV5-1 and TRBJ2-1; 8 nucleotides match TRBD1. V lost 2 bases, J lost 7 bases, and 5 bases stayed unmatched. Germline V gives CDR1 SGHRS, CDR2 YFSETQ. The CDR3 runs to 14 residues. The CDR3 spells CASSFGQGGNEQFF. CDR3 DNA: TGCGCCAGCAGCTTCGGACAGGGCGGGAATGAGCAGTTCTTC.

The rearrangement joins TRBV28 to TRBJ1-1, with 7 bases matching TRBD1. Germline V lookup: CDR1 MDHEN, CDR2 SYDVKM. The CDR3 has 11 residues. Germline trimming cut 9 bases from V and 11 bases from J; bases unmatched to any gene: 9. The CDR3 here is CASRDSQGAFF. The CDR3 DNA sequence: TGTGCCAGTAGGGACAGCCAGGGGGCTTTCTTT.

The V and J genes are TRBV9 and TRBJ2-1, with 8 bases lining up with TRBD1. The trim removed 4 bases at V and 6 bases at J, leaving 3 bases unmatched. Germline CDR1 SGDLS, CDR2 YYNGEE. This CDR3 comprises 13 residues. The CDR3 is CASSQTGGNEQFF. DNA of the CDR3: TGTGCCAGCAGCCAAACAGGGGGCAATGAGCAGTTCTTC.

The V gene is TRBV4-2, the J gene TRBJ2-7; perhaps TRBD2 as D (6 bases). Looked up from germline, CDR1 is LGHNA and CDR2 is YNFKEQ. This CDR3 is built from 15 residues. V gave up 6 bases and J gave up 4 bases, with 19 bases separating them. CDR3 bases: TGTGCCAGCAGTCCCGCCTCCGGGACTGGGTACGAGCAGTACTTC. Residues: CASSPASGTGYEQYF.

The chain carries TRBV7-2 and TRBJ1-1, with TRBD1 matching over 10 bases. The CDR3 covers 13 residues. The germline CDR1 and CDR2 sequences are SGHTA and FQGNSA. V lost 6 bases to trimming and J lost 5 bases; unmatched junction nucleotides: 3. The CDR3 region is CASRWTGGTEAFF. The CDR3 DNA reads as TGTGCCAGCAGATGGACAGGGGGTACTGAAGCTTTCTTT.

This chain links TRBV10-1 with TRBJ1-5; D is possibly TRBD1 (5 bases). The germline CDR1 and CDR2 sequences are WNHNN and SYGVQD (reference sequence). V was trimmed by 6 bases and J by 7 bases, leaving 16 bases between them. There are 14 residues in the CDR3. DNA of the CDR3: TGCGCCAGCAGGTCAGGGTTTTCTGAGCAGCCCCAGCATTTT. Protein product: CASRSGFSEQPQHF.

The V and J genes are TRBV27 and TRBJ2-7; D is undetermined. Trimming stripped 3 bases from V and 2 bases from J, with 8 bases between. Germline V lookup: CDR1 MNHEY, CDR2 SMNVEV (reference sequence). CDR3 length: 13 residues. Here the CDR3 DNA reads TGTGCCAGCAGTTTCTCAGAAGCCTACGAGCAGTACTTC. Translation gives CASSFSEAYEQYF.

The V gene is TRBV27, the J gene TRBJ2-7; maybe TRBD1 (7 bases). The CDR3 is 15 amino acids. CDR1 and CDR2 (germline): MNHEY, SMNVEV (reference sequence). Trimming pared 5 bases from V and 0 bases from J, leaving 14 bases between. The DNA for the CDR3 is TGTGCCAGCAGTGTACAGGGGCGGGACTCCTACGAGCAGTACTTC. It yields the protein CASSVQGRDSYEQYF.

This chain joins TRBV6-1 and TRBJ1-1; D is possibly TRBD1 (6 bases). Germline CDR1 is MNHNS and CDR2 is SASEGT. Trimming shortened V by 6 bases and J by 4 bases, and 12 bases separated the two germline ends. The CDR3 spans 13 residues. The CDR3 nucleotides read TGTGCCAGCAGGCTACAGGGCGGCACTGAAGCTTTCTTT. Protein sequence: CASRLQGGTEAFF.

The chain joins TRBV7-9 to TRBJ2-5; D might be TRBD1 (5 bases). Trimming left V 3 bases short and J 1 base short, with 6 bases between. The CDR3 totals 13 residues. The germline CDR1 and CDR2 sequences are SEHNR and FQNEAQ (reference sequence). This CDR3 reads CASSLTVQETQYF. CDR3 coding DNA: TGTGCCAGCAGCTTGACAGTCCAAGAGACCCAGTACTTC.